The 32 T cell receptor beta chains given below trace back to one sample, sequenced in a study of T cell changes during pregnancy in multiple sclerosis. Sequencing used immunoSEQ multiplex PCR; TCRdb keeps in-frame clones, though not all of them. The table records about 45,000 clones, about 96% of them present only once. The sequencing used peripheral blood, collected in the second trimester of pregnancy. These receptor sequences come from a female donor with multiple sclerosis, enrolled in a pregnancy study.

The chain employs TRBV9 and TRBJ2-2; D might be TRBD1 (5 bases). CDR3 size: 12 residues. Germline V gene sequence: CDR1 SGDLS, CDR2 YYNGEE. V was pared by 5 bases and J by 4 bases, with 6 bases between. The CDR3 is CASRQGTGELFF. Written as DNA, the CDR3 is TGTGCCAGCAGGCAGGGCACCGGGGAGCTGTTTTTT.

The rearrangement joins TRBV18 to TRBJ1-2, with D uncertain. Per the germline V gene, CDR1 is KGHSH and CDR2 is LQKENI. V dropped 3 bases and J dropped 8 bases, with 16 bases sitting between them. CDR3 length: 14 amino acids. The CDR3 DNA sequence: TGTGCCAGCTCACCGGGATCCGACTATGGAGGCTACACCTTC. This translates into CASSPGSDYGGYTF.

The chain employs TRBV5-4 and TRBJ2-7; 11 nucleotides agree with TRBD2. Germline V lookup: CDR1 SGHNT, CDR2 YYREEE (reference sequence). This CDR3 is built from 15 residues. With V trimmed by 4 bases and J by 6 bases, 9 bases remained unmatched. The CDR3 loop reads CASSGGTSGPLEQYF. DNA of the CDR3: TGTGCCAGCAGCGGGGGGACTAGCGGCCCGCTCGAGCAGTACTTC.

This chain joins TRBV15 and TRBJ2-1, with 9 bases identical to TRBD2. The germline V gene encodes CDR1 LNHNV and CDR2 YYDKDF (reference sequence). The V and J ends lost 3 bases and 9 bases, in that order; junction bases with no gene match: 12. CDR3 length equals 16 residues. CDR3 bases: TGTGCCACCAGCAGCGTCGCAAGTAGCGGGAGCTTTGAGCAGTTCTTC. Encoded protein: CATSSVASSGSFEQFF.

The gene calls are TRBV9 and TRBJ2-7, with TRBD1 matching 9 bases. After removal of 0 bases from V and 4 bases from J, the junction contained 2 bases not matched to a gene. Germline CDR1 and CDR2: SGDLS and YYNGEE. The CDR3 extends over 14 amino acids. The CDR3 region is CASSVEGQGYEQYF. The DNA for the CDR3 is TGTGCCAGCAGCGTAGAGGGACAGGGATACGAGCAGTACTTC.

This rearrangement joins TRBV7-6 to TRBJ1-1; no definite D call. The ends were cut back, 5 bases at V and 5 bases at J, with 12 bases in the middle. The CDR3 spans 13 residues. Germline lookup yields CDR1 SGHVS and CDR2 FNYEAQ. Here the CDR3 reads CASSLKTGTEAFF. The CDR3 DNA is TGTGCCAGCAGCCTCAAGACCGGGACTGAAGCTTTCTTT.

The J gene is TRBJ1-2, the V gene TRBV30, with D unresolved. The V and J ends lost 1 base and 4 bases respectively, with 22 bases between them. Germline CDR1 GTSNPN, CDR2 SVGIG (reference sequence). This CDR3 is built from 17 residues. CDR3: CAWSGRPFGLGGYGYTF. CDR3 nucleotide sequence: TGTGCCTGGAGTGGGAGGCCTTTTGGCCTGGGAGGCTATGGCTACACCTTC.

CDR3 sequence: CASSAQGQADRAETQYF. The CDR3 nucleotides are TGTGCCAGCAGCGCGCAGGGGCAGGCCGACCGGGCAGAGACCCAGTACTTC. V gene TRBV11-2 combines with J gene TRBJ2-5; a weak D match, TRBD1 (6 bases). The CDR3 runs 17 residues. Germline V gives CDR1 SGHAT, CDR2 FQNNGV. V gave up 5 bases and J gave up 4 bases, with 23 bases separating them.

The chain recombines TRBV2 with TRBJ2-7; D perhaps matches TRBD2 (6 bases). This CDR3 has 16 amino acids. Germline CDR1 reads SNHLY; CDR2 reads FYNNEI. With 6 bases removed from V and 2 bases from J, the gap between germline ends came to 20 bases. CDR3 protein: CASSPGGIHNAYEQYF. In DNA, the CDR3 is TGTGCCAGCAGCCCCGGGGGAATTCACAATGCCTACGAGCAGTACTTC.

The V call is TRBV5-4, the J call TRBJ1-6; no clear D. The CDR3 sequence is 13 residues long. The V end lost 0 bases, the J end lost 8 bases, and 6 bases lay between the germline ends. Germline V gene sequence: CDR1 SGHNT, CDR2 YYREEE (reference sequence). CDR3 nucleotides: TGTGCCAGCAGCTTGGGGCAGGATTCACCCCTCCACTTT. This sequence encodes CASSLGQDSPLHF.

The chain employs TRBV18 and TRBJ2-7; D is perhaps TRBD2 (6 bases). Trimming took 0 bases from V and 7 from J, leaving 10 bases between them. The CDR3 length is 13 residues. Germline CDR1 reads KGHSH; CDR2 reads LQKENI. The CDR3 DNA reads TGTGCCAGCTCACCACCTGGAGGGGTAGAGCAGTACTTC. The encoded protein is CASSPPGGVEQYF.

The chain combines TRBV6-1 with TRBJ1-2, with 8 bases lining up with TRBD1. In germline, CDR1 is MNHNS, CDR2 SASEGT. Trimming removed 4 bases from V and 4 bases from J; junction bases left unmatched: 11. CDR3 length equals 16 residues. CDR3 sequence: CASSAGGQGAPYGYTF. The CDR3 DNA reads TGTGCCAGCAGTGCCGGGGGGCAGGGGGCGCCCTATGGCTACACCTTC.

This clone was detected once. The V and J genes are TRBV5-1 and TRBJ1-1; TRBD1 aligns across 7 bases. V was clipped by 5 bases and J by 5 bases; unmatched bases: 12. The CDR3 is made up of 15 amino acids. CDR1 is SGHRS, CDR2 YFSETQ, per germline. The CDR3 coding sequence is TGCGCCAGCAGTTCACTCCCGGGACAGAGGACTGAAGCTTTCTTT. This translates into CASSSLPGQRTEAFF.

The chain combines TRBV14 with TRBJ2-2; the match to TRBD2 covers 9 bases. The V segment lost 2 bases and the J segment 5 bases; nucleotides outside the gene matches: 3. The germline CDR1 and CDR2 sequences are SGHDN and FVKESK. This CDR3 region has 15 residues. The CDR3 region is CASSQLAGRTGELFF. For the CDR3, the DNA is TGTGCCAGCAGCCAACTAGCGGGAAGGACCGGGGAGCTGTTTTTT.

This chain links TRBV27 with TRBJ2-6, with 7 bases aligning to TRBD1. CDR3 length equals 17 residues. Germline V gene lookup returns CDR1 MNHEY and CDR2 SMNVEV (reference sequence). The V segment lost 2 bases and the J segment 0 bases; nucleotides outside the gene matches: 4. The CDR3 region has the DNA TGTGCCAGCAGTTTAAAGGGGGCCAGCTCTGGGGCCAACGTCCTGACTTTC. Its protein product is CASSLKGASSGANVLTF.

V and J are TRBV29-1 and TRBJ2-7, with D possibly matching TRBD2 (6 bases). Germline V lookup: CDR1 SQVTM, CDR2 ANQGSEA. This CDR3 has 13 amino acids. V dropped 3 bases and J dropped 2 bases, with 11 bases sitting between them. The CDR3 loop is CSVDGGAPYEQYF. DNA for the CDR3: TGCAGCGTTGACGGCGGGGCCCCCTACGAGCAGTACTTC.

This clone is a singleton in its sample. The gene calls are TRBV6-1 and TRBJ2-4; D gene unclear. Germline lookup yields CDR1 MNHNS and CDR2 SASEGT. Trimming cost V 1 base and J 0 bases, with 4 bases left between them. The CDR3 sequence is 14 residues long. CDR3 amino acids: CASSEVLAKNIQYF. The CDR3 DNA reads TGTGCCAGCAGTGAAGTACTAGCCAAAAACATTCAGTACTTC.

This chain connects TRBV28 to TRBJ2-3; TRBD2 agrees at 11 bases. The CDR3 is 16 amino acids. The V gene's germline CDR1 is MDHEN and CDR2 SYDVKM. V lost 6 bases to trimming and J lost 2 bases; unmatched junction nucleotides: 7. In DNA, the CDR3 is TGTGCCAGCAGCTCCGGGACTAGCGGATTCACAGATACGCAGTATTTT. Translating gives CASSSGTSGFTDTQYF.

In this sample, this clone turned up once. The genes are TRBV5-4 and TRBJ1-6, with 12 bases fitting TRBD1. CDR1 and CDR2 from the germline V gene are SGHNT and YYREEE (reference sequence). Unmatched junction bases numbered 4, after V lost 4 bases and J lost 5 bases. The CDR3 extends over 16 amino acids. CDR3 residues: CASSQRDRGHNSPLHF. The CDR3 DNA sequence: TGTGCCAGCAGCCAACGGGACAGGGGGCATAATTCACCCCTCCACTTT.

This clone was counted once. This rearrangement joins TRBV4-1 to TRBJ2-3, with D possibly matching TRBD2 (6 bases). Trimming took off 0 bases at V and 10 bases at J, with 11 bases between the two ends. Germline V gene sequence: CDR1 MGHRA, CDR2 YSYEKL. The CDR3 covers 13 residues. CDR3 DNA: TGCGCCAGCAGCCAAGAAACGACGGGGGCGCAGTATTTT. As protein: CASSQETTGAQYF.

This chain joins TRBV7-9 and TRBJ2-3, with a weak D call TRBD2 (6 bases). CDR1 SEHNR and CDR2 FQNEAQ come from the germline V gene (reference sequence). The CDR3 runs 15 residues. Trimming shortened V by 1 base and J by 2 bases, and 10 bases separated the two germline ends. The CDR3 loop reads CASSLVGGTTDTQYF. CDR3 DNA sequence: TGTGCCAGCAGCTTAGTGGGCGGGACCACAGATACGCAGTATTTT.

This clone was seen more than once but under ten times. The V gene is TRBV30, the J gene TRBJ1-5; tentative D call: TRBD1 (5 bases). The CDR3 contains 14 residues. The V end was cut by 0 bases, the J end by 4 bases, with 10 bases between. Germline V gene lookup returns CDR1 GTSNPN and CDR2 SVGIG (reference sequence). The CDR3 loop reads CAWSVRGLNQPQHF. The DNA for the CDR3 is TGTGCCTGGAGTGTAAGGGGATTGAATCAGCCCCAGCATTTT.

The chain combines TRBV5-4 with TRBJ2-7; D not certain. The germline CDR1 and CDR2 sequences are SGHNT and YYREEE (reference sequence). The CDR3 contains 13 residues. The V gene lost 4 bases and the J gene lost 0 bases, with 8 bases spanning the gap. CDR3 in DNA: TGTGCCAGCAGCGCCCCCGGCTCCTACGAGCAGTACTTC. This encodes CASSAPGSYEQYF.

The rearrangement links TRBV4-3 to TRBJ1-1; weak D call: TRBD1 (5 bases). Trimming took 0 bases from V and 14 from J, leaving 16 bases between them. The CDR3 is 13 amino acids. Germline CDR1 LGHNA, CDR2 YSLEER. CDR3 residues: CASSQEGGTKVFF. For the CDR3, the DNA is TGCGCCAGCAGCCAAGAGGGGGGGACGAAAGTCTTCTTT.

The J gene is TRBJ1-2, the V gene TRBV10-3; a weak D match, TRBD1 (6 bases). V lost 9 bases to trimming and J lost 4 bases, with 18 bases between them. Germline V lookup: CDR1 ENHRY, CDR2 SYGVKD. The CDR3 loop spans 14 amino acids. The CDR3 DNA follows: TGTGCCATTTTCTCTCAGGGGCTCGGCTATGGCTACACCTTC. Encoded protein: CAIFSQGLGYGYTF.

CDR3 sequence reads: CAMGIAGGPTDTQYF. Written as DNA, the CDR3 is TGTGCCATGGGGATAGCGGGGGGGCCCACAGATACGCAGTATTTT. V and J are TRBV10-3 and TRBJ2-3, with 11 bases matching TRBD2. CDR1 and CDR2 (germline): ENHRY, SYGVKD. V was clipped by 9 bases and J by 2 bases; unmatched bases: 7. This CDR3 region has 15 residues.

CDR3 residues: CASSVAYGYYNEQFF. The CDR3 region has the DNA TGTGCCAGCAGCGTAGCTTACGGTTACTACAATGAGCAGTTCTTC. The V call is TRBV9, the J call TRBJ2-1, with D uncertain. This CDR3 comprises 15 residues. The V and J ends lost 0 bases and 3 bases respectively, with 10 bases between them. Germline CDR1 is SGDLS and CDR2 is YYNGEE. The complete variable domain, with remaining parts taken from reference TRBV9 and TRBJ2-1, reads DSGVTQTPKHLITATGQRVTLRCSPRSGDLSVYWYQQSLDQGLQFLIQYYNGEERAKGNILERFSAQQFPDLHSELNLSSLELGDSALYFCASSVAYGYYNEQFFGPGTRLTVL.

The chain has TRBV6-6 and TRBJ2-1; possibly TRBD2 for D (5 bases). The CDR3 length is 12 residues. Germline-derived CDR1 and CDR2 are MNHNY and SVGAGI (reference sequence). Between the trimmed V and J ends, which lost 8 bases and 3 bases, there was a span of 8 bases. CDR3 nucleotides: TGTGCCAGCGGGAGCTTCTACAATGAGCAGTTCTTC. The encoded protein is CASGSFYNEQFF.

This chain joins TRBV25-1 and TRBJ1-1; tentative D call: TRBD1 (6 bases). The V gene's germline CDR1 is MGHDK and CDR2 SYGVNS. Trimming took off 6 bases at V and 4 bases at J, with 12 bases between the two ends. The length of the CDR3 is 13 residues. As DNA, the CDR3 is TGTGCCAGCAGAAACCAGGGGATCACTGAAGCTTTCTTT. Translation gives CASRNQGITEAFF.

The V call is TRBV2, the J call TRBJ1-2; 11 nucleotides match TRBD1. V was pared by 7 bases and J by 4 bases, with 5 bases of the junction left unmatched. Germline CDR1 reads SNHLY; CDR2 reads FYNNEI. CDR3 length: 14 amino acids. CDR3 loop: CASNGQGAFYGYTF. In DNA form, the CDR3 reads TGTGCCAGCAATGGACAGGGGGCATTCTATGGCTACACCTTC.

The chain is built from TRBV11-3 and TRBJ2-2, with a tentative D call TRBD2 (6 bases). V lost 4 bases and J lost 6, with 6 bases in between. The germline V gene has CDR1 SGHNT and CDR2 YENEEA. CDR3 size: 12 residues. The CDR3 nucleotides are TGTGCCAGCAGCTGGGGGGCCGGGGAGCTGTTTTTT. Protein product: CASSWGAGELFF.

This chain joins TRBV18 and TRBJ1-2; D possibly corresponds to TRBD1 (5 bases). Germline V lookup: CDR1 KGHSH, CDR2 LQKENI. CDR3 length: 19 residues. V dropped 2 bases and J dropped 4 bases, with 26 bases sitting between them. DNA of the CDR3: TGTGCCAGCTCACCAGAAGGTCTAGCCCAACTTGGGGGACTCTATGGCTACACCTTC. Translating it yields CASSPEGLAQLGGLYGYTF.